These 23 T cell receptor beta chains originate from one sample sequenced in a study of cytomegalovirus exposure and HLA in healthy donors. The PCR employed 60 Vbeta primers together with 13 Jbeta primers. Only in-frame clones appear in the TCRdb table, and some are missing; sequencing was by immunoSEQ multiplex PCR. The table includes some 150,000 clones, 84% detected once. Sequencing was carried out using PBMCs. These receptors were obtained from a boy aged 2 to 9 in good health and CMV-seronegative.

The V and J genes are TRBV5-1 and TRBJ2-3; 9 bases match TRBD1. This CDR3 region has 15 residues. CDR1 is SGHRS and CDR2 is YFSETQ in the germline V gene. Trimming at V came to 3 bases and at J to 4 bases, leaving 6 bases not matched to a gene. The CDR3, as DNA: TGCGCCAGCAGCTCGACAGGGGGTGGTCCAGATACGCAGTATTTT. Protein: CASSSTGGGPDTQYF.

The J gene is TRBJ2-7, the V gene TRBV7-9, with TRBD1 identical over 10 bases. The germline CDR1 and CDR2 sequences are SEHNR and FQNEAQ (reference sequence). The trim removed 4 bases at V and 6 bases at J, leaving 9 bases unmatched. The CDR3 is 15 amino acids. The chain's CDR3 is CASSSRPGQGIEQYF. DNA for the CDR3: TGTGCCAGCAGCTCTAGGCCGGGACAGGGGATCGAGCAGTACTTC.

The CDR3 reads CASSLARNNEQFF. As DNA, the CDR3 is TGTGCCAGCAGCTTAGCCAGAAACAATGAGCAGTTCTTC. J is TRBJ2-1 and V is TRBV7-9; D uncertain. From germline, CDR1 is SEHNR and CDR2 FQNEAQ (reference sequence). This CDR3 spans 13 amino acids. V lost 0 bases and J 5 bases, leaving 5 bases between the germline ends.

V gene TRBV5-1 combines with J gene TRBJ2-7; 8 bases are shared with TRBD1. This CDR3 has 17 amino acids. In germline, CDR1 is SGHRS, CDR2 YFSETQ. V shed 0 bases, J shed 0 bases, and the junction held 8 bases outside the gene matches. The DNA for the CDR3 is TGCGCCAGCAGCTTGGCCGGCGCAGGGGGCGCCTCCTACGAGCAGTACTTC. It encodes CASSLAGAGGASYEQYF.

This clone was counted a single time. This rearrangement joins TRBV19 to TRBJ2-5; D not resolved. Per germline, CDR1 LNHDA and CDR2 SQIVND (reference sequence). The CDR3 extends over 13 amino acids. With 4 bases removed from V and 2 bases from J, the gap between germline ends came to 8 bases. Written as DNA, the CDR3 is TGTGCCAGTAGTACACAAGATCAAGAGACCCAGTACTTC. Amino acid sequence: CASSTQDQETQYF.

The chain uses TRBV19 and TRBJ1-2; D call uncertain. Germline lookup yields CDR1 LNHDA and CDR2 SQIVND (reference sequence). The CDR3 consists of 16 residues. The V and J ends lost 1 base and 0 bases respectively, with 12 bases between them. The DNA for the CDR3 is TGTGCCAGTAGTATAGTTCCGGGGAGGGCTAACTATGGCTACACCTTC. Amino acids: CASSIVPGRANYGYTF. The whole variable domain, filled in from reference TRBV19 and TRBJ1-2, reads DGGITQSPKYLFRKEGQNVTLSCEQNLNHDAMYWYRQDPGQGLRLIYYSQIVNDFQKGDIAEGYSVSREKKESFPLTVTSAQKNPTAFYLCASSIVPGRANYGYTFGSGTRLTVV.

Notes on this clone: Germline and junction disagree at one end, which may indicate a read error. The chain couples TRBV18 to TRBJ2-4; D uncertain. The CDR3 totals 16 residues. Germline V gives CDR1 KGHSH, CDR2 LQKENI. CDR3 nucleotide sequence: TGTGCCAGCTCTCCACCGCGAGATCCCCTGGTAAACATTCAGTACTTC. Amino acid sequence: CASSPPRDPLVNIQYF.

This chain uses TRBV10-3 with TRBJ2-7; 9 bases fit TRBD1. The CDR3 sequence is 16 residues long. Losses at the gene ends were 5 bases for V and 4 bases for J; bases not matched to a gene: 12. Germline CDR1 is ENHRY and CDR2 is SYGVKD. The CDR3 coding sequence is TGTGCCATCAGTCAAAGAACCGGGACAGGGTTTTACGAGCAGTACTTC. As protein: CAISQRTGTGFYEQYF.

This clone was seen a single time. The V call is TRBV5-8, the J call TRBJ2-1, with 9 bases fitting TRBD2. Germline CDR1 SGHTS, CDR2 YDEGEE. After removal of 4 bases from V and 1 base from J, the junction contained 9 bases not matched to a gene. The CDR3 is 17 amino acids. The CDR3 nucleotides read TGTGCCAGCAGCCCCCCGGGTAGCGGGGGATCCTACAATGAGCAGTTCTTC. Residues: CASSPPGSGGSYNEQFF.

The chain uses TRBV10-1 and TRBJ1-3; D uncertain. Trimming removed 3 bases at V and 3 bases at J, with 6 bases between. The germline V gene encodes CDR1 WNHNN and CDR2 SYGVQD (reference sequence). The CDR3 contains 13 residues. CDR3 residues: CASSEENGNTIYF. CDR3 coding DNA: TGCGCCAGCAGTGAAGAGAATGGAAACACCATATATTTT.

The chain combines TRBV11-3 with TRBJ1-1, with a tentative D call TRBD1 (5 bases). This CDR3 is 15 amino acids long. The V gene lost 0 bases and the J gene lost 4 bases, with 12 bases spanning the gap. Germline-derived CDR1 and CDR2 are SGHNT and YENEEA. The CDR3 is CASSLDGPGGTEAFF. The CDR3 coding sequence is TGTGCCAGCAGCTTAGACGGGCCGGGGGGCACTGAAGCTTTCTTT.

This chain joins TRBV7-9 and TRBJ2-5; D is perhaps TRBD1 (5 bases). Germline values: CDR1 SEHNR, CDR2 FQNEAQ (reference sequence). V was cut by 5 bases and J by 5 bases, with 21 bases left in between. CDR3 length equals 16 residues. Here the CDR3 reads CASSEAQGQKGETQYF. Here the CDR3 DNA reads TGTGCCAGCAGCGAGGCCCAGGGCCAAAAGGGGGAGACCCAGTACTTC.

This clone was counted only a few times. The rearrangement links TRBV14 to TRBJ1-2, with a weak D call TRBD1 (6 bases). The CDR3 is made up of 13 amino acids. Germline V gene lookup returns CDR1 SGHDN and CDR2 FVKESK. The ends were cut back, 4 bases at V and 3 bases at J, with 9 bases in the middle. The CDR3 loop is CASSRQVYYGYTF. The CDR3 region has the DNA TGTGCCAGCAGCCGACAGGTATACTATGGCTACACCTTC.

V usage is TRBV4-1 and J usage is TRBJ2-1; maybe TRBD2 (6 bases). The germline CDR1 and CDR2 sequences are MGHRA and YSYEKL. This CDR3 contains 16 residues. V gave up 4 bases and J gave up 1 base, with 14 bases separating them. The CDR3, as DNA: TGCGCCAGCAGCCTAAATCCGGGACTTTCCTACAATGAGCAGTTCTTC. Translation gives CASSLNPGLSYNEQFF.

This rearrangement joins TRBV18 to TRBJ2-1; 12 bases map to TRBD2. The CDR3 has 18 residues. Germline V gene data show CDR1 as KGHSH and CDR2 as LQKENI. The V segment lost 3 bases and the J segment 1 base; nucleotides outside the gene matches: 7. CDR3 sequence reads: CASSPSSGRAGSYNEQFF. CDR3 bases: TGTGCCAGCTCACCGTCTAGCGGGAGGGCCGGATCCTACAATGAGCAGTTCTTC. The whole variable domain, remainder taken from reference TRBV18 and TRBJ2-1, is NAGVMQNPRHLVRRRGQEARLRCSPMKGHSHVYWYRQLPEEGLKFMVYLQKENIIDESGMPKERFSAEFPKEGPSILRIQQVVRGDSAAYFCASSPSSGRAGSYNEQFFGPGTRLTVL.

The chain links TRBV5-6 to TRBJ2-3, with D possibly TRBD2 on 5 matching bases. This CDR3 contains 17 residues. Germline CDR1 and CDR2: SGHDT and YYEEEE. Trimming shortened V by 0 bases and J by 5 bases, and 19 bases separated the two germline ends. The CDR3 region is CASSLVRGRTRGDTQYF. Here the CDR3 DNA reads TGTGCCAGCAGCTTGGTCCGGGGAAGGACCCGGGGAGATACGCAGTATTTT. Supplemented by reference TRBV5-6 and TRBJ2-3, the full variable domain reads DAGVTQSPTHLIKTRGQQVTLRCSPKSGHDTVSWYQQALGQGPQFIFQYYEEEERQRGNFPDRFSGHQFPNYSSELNVNALLLGDSALYLCASSLVRGRTRGDTQYFGPGTRLTVL.

CDR3 DNA sequence: TGTGCCTGGAGGCCCTTCGGGGAGACCCAGTACTTC. It codes for CAWRPFGETQYF. This chain links TRBV30 with TRBJ2-5; D call uncertain. The germline V and J ends were trimmed by 3 bases and 5 bases, with 10 bases remaining between them. CDR1 is GTSNPN and CDR2 is SVGIG in the germline V gene (reference sequence). CDR3 length: 12 amino acids.

The rearrangement joins TRBV18 to TRBJ1-6, with 8 bases fitting TRBD1. Germline CDR1 KGHSH, CDR2 LQKENI. With V trimmed by 4 bases and J by 7 bases, 6 bases remained unmatched. The CDR3 is 15 residues long. The CDR3 nucleotides are TGTGCCAGCTCACTACTGACAGGGGAGAATTCACCCCTCCACTTT. It codes for CASSLLTGENSPLHF. The entire variable domain, with the rest obtained from reference TRBV18 and TRBJ1-6, is as follows: NAGVMQNPRHLVRRRGQEARLRCSPMKGHSHVYWYRQLPEEGLKFMVYLQKENIIDESGMPKERFSAEFPKEGPSILRIQQVVRGDSAAYFCASSLLTGENSPLHFGNGTRLTVT.

The chain recombines TRBV28 with TRBJ2-1; a possible D gene is TRBD2 (6 bases). Germline V gene sequence: CDR1 MDHEN, CDR2 SYDVKM. The CDR3 loop spans 12 amino acids. The ends were cut back, 6 bases at V and 9 bases at J, with 12 bases in the middle. The CDR3 region has the DNA TGTGCCAGCAGCCTACTAGCTAGTGAGCAGTTCTTC. Translated, it gives CASSLLASEQFF.

CDR3 loop: CASSLQGFGETQYF. CDR3 in DNA: TGTGCCAGCAGCTTACAGGGTTTTGGGGAGACCCAGTACTTC. V is TRBV7-3 and J is TRBJ2-5; D possibly corresponds to TRBD1 (5 bases). The length of the CDR3 is 14 residues. Trimming stripped 2 bases from V and 5 bases from J, with 12 bases between. In germline, CDR1 is SGHTA, CDR2 FQGTGA.

The chain carries TRBV4-1 and TRBJ1-1; D uncertain. The CDR3 extends over 13 amino acids. Germline V gene data show CDR1 as MGHRA and CDR2 as YSYEKL. V gave up 0 bases and J gave up 10 bases, with 12 bases separating them. The CDR3 is CASSQEPAVGAFF. In nucleotides, the CDR3 is TGCGCCAGCAGCCAAGAGCCAGCGGTTGGAGCTTTCTTT.

The genes are TRBV4-1 and TRBJ2-3; TRBD2 agrees at 10 bases. The CDR3 runs 15 residues. Germline V gene data show CDR1 as MGHRA and CDR2 as YSYEKL. J gave up 3 bases and V 2 bases, and 2 bases lay outside the gene matches. This CDR3 reads CASSQILAGTDTQYF. The CDR3 region has the DNA TGCGCCAGCAGCCAAATACTAGCGGGAACAGATACGCAGTATTTT.

The J gene is TRBJ2-7, the V gene TRBV15; TRBD1 matches 7 bases. Germline CDR1 reads LNHNV; CDR2 reads YYDKDF (reference sequence). The CDR3 covers 15 residues. V was clipped by 4 bases and J by 3 bases; unmatched bases: 9. The CDR3 DNA is TGTGCCACCAGCAAATCAGTGGGACAGATCTACGAGCAGTACTTC. Translating gives CATSKSVGQIYEQYF.